This T cell receptor (beta chain) was retrieved from a study of OX40 agonist ivuxolimab in advanced cancers. Background on the study: As their treatment, patients were administered ivuxolimab, an agonistic anti-OX40 (CD134) antibody. A history of anti-PD-1, anti-PD-L1 or anti-CTLA-4 therapy was acceptable, and roughly 40% had some.

V shed 5 bases, J shed 6 bases, and the junction held 4 bases outside the gene matches. The germline CDR1 and CDR2 sequences are MDHEN and SYDVKM. This CDR3 is 12 amino acids long. Profiled with immunoSEQ multiplex PCR; TCRdb holds only in-frame clones, not every one. The data hold 60,000 to 70,000 clones, with roughly 90% observed a single time. This specimen was CD4+ or CD8+ T cells sorted from blood, taken in a trial of the OX40 agonist ivuxolimab. This TCR came from an adult with an advanced solid tumor such as melanoma, head and neck, liver or kidney cancer. This chain uses TRBV28 with TRBJ2-7; 7 nucleotides align to TRBD2. The CDR3 sequence: CASSPGGREQYF. The CDR3 nucleotides read TGTGCCAGCAGTCCGGGAGGCCGCGAGCAGTACTTC.